Presented here are 11 T cell receptor beta chains from one specimen sequenced in a study of OX40 agonist ivuxolimab in advanced cancers. Clones were sequenced by immunoSEQ multiplex PCR, and TCRdb holds only the in-frame ones, with some missing. Of tens of thousands of clones in the sample, approximately 91% were seen once. Sequences were derived from CD4+ or CD8+ T cells sorted from blood, sampled in a trial of the OX40 agonist ivuxolimab. The receptors were gathered from an adult with an advanced solid tumor such as melanoma, head and neck, liver or kidney cancer.

The chain joins TRBV5-8 to TRBJ2-7; possibly TRBD2 for D (6 bases). This CDR3 comprises 16 residues. Per the germline V gene, CDR1 is SGHTS and CDR2 is YDEGEE. V was shortened by 4 bases and J by 3 bases, with 20 bases between the two germline ends. The CDR3 nucleotides are TGTGCCAGCAGCACCCTGACACGGGAGATGTACTACGAGCAGTACTTC. Its translation is CASSTLTREMYYEQYF.

V is TRBV30 and J is TRBJ2-7; 14 bases are shared with TRBD2. CDR1 and CDR2 from the germline V gene are GTSNPN and SVGIG (reference sequence). The V segment lost 3 bases and the J segment 7 bases; nucleotides outside the gene matches: 11. CDR3 length equals 16 residues. In DNA, the CDR3 is TGTGCCTGGAGCGACTTGACTAGCGGGAGGGCCTGGGAGCAGTACTTC. Translated: CAWSDLTSGRAWEQYF.

The gene calls are TRBV5-1 and TRBJ2-3; TRBD2 agrees at 7 bases. Germline V gene data show CDR1 as SGHRS and CDR2 as YFSETQ. Germline trimming cut 4 bases from V and 4 bases from J; bases unmatched to any gene: 9. CDR3 length: 15 amino acids. Written as DNA, the CDR3 is TGCGCCAGCAGCCCGGGGGAGGGGCAGGCAGATACGCAGTATTTT. This gives the protein CASSPGEGQADTQYF. Together with reference TRBV5-1 and TRBJ2-3, the CDR3 gives the full variable domain: KAGVTQTPRYLIKTRGQQVTLSCSPISGHRSVSWYQQTPGQGLQFLFEYFSETQRNKGNFPGRFSGRQFSNSRSEMNVSTLELGDSALYLCASSPGEGQADTQYFGPGTRLTVL.

The chain carries TRBV6-4 and TRBJ2-5, with D possibly being TRBD1 or TRBD2 (5 bases each). CDR1 and CDR2 from the germline V gene are MRHNA and SNTAGT. The CDR3 totals 15 residues. V shed 10 bases and J shed 7 bases, with 25 bases lying between them. The CDR3 reads CAKTRHRGPHGTQYF. In DNA form, the CDR3 reads TGTGCCAAAACGAGGCACCGGGGACCGCATGGGACCCAGTACTTC.

CDR3: CASSYSLNGGSYEQYF. DNA of the CDR3: TGTGCCAGCAGTTACTCGTTGAACGGCGGCTCCTACGAGCAGTACTTC. J is TRBJ2-5 and V is TRBV6-5; D ambiguous. The DNA end is a closer match to TRBJ2-7, so the J assignment may be wrong. Germline V gene lookup returns CDR1 MNHEY and CDR2 SVGAGI. This CDR3 is built from 16 residues.

This sequence joins TRBV11-2 and TRBJ1-2; 7 bases are shared with TRBD1. Germline V gene data show CDR1 as SGHAT and CDR2 as FQNNGV. V was clipped by 0 bases and J by 4 bases; unmatched bases: 5. The CDR3 sequence is 15 residues long. CDR3: CASSLEGGKSYGYTF. The CDR3 DNA reads as TGTGCCAGCAGCTTAGAAGGGGGCAAGAGCTATGGCTACACCTTC.

V usage is TRBV19 and J usage is TRBJ2-3, with a weak D call TRBD2 (6 bases). Germline CDR1 reads LNHDA; CDR2 reads SQIVND (reference sequence). V lost 4 bases and J lost 4, with 12 bases in between. This CDR3 has 14 residues. CDR3 loop: CASSTIGSADTQYF. The CDR3 region has the DNA TGTGCCAGTAGTACCATCGGGAGCGCAGATACGCAGTATTTT.

The chain is built from TRBV6-5 and TRBJ1-2; D remains unclear. The V end lost 7 bases, the J end lost 11 bases, and 20 bases lay between the germline ends. CDR1 is MNHEY, CDR2 SVGAGI, per germline. CDR3 length: 13 amino acids. The CDR3 DNA reads TGTGCCAGCAAAATCGACAAGCAATTGCGGTACACCTTC. It codes for CASKIDKQLRYTF.

The genes are TRBV7-2 and TRBJ1-3; D perhaps matches TRBD1 (5 bases). There are 16 residues in the CDR3. V was clipped by 5 bases and J by 4 bases, with 18 bases between them. Germline V gene sequence: CDR1 SGHTA, CDR2 FQGNSA. CDR3 sequence: CASSQAAGDVGNTIYF. CDR3 DNA sequence: TGTGCCAGCAGCCAGGCCGCGGGGGACGTCGGAAACACCATATATTTT.

The J gene is TRBJ2-5, the V gene TRBV14; 9 nucleotides match TRBD2. The CDR3 sequence is 16 residues long. After removal of 1 base from V and 4 bases from J, the junction contained 7 bases not matched to a gene. Germline CDR1 and CDR2: SGHDN and FVKESK. CDR3: CASSQGSSGISETQYF. The CDR3 region has the DNA TGTGCCAGCAGCCAAGGGTCTAGCGGGATTTCAGAGACCCAGTACTTC.

The V call is TRBV18, the J call TRBJ2-1, with D tentatively TRBD2 (6 bases). The CDR3 is made up of 17 amino acids. Trimming removed 0 bases from V and 2 bases from J, with 14 bases in between. The germline CDR1 and CDR2 sequences are KGHSH and LQKENI. The CDR3 loop reads CASSPPSRGVTYNEQFF. In nucleotides, the CDR3 is TGTGCCAGCTCACCACCCTCCCGCGGGGTCACCTACAATGAGCAGTTCTTC.